This T cell receptor (beta chain) was found in a study of cytomegalovirus exposure and HLA in healthy donors. Per germline, CDR1 SGHNT and CDR2 YENEEA. This CDR3 is built from 19 residues. Trimming cost V 1 base and J 0 bases; bases outside gene matches: 11. PCR primers comprised 60 Vbeta and 13 Jbeta primers. Using immunoSEQ multiplex PCR, the repertoire was profiled, and TCRdb retains in-frame clones only, with some absent. The data hold fewer than 110,000 clones, with around two thirds observed a single time. The material sequenced was PBMCs. The clonotype was recovered from a woman aged 50 to 60 in good health and CMV-seronegative. The chain is built from TRBV11-3 and TRBJ2-1; 8 bases are shared with TRBD2. Here the CDR3 DNA reads TGTGCCAGCAGCTTAGGGTCTTCGAGCGGGAGCCCCTCCTACAATGAGCAGTTCTTC. This sequence encodes CASSLGSSSGSPSYNEQFF.